The T cell receptor (beta chain) under discussion was sequenced for a study of blood T cells in healthy people across ages. A second about 6 to 12 cycle PCR used barcoded and J-beta primers. Each cDNA molecule was tagged by a template-switch adaptor that had 12 random nucleotides. One entry per CDR3 protein, called by TCRdb with MiXCR from the 5' RACE reads. This sample carries approximately 690,000 distinct CDR3 sequences, around 38% of them seen once, and the ten largest clones take about 32%. The CDR3 spans 16 residues. The germline V gene encodes CDR1 MNHEY and CDR2 SVGAGI. Trimming pared 2 bases from V and 0 bases from J, leaving 8 bases between. In this sample, this clonotype turned up a few times.

The TCR sequence derives from a man older than 75 in good health. Specimen: blood. This sequence joins TRBV6-5 and TRBJ1-6; D is uncertain. The CDR3 coding sequence is TGTGCCAGCAGTTACGCCGAGAGCTCCTATAATTCACCCCTCCACTTT. It is translated as CASSYAESSYNSPLHF.